This T cell receptor beta chain stems from a study of cytomegalovirus exposure and HLA in healthy donors. Germline-derived CDR1 and CDR2 are SEHNR and FQNEAQ (reference sequence). This CDR3 is 11 amino acids long. V dropped 3 bases and J dropped 7 bases, with 6 bases sitting between them. With 60 Vbeta and 13 Jbeta primers, the PCR was carried out. Profiled with immunoSEQ multiplex PCR; TCRdb holds only in-frame clones, not every one. The sample holds some 180,000 clones, about 9.4% seen once. Donors in the study were healthy people who gave bone marrow. In this sample, this clone turned up a few times. Its specificity is unknown. Study outcomes and limitations: The authors considered a cluster of highly shared sequence variants likely to be a sequencing artifact.

This chain links TRBV7-9 with TRBJ1-2; D remains ambiguous. The TCR originated in a woman aged 25 to 39 in good health and CMV-seropositive. What was sequenced was PBMCs. The CDR3 loop is CASSFPGGYTF. The CDR3 region has the DNA TGTGCCAGCAGCTTTCCAGGTGGCTACACCTTC.